Listed below are T cell receptor beta chains from one sample, sequenced in a study of CD8 T cells in ankylosing spondylitis. A single record per CDR3 protein comes from TCRdb applying MiXCR to the 5' RACE reads. The table includes 100,000 to 150,000 distinct CDR3 sequences, roughly 10% detected once. Sequenced input: blood, either unsorted or a sorted T cell fraction (not recorded which). The receptors stem from a female donor with ankylosing spondylitis or in good health (not recorded which). Each CDR3 is given with its conserved first and last residue. D genes are given only for firm matches. Clone size is stated in some rows and not others, as once, few, many or a class when expanded.

J gene: TRBJ2-3; clone size: many; D gene: TRBD2; V gene: TRBV7-6; CDR3 protein: CASSLEGTSADTQYF; CDR3 DNA: TGTGCCAGCAGCTTAGAAGGGACTAGTGCAGATACGCAGTATTTT
J gene: TRBJ1-2; clone size: many; D gene: -; V gene: TRBV5-1; CDR3 protein: CASSLSTRGRSYGYTF; CDR3 DNA: TGCGCCAGCAGCTTGTCGACACGAGGACGGAGCTATGGCTACACCTTC
J gene: TRBJ2-7; clone size: -; D gene: TRBD2; V gene: TRBV2; CDR3 protein: CASAPGLAINEQYF; CDR3 DNA: TGTGCCAGCGCCCCGGGACTAGCGATTAACGAGCAGTACTTC
J gene: TRBJ2-7; clone size: many; D gene: -; V gene: TRBV7-2; CDR3 protein: CASSSNSVSYEQYF; CDR3 DNA: TGTGCCAGCAGCTCAAATTCAGTCTCCTACGAGCAGTACTTC
J gene: TRBJ2-2; clone size: many; D gene: -; V gene: TRBV2; CDR3 protein: CASSGGTALTGELFF; CDR3 DNA: TGTGCCAGCAGTGGCGGGACAGCCCTTACCGGGGAGCTGTTTTTT
J gene: TRBJ2-1; clone size: many; D gene: TRBD2; V gene: TRBV20-1; CDR3 protein: CSAGPTSGSDNEQFF; CDR3 DNA: TGCAGTGCGGGTCCGACTAGCGGAAGTGACAATGAGCAGTTCTTC
J gene: TRBJ1-1; clone size: many; D gene: -; V gene: TRBV5-1; CDR3 protein: CASSLAVLGNTEAFF; CDR3 DNA: TGCGCCAGCAGCCTAGCCGTGCTAGGGAACACTGAAGCTTTCTTT
J gene: TRBJ1-2; clone size: many; D gene: TRBD1; V gene: TRBV27; CDR3 protein: CASSSLPTGAQGRGYTF; CDR3 DNA: TGTGCCAGCAGTTCCCTCCCCACAGGGGCTCAAGGTCGTGGCTACACCTTC
J gene: TRBJ1-5; clone size: few; D gene: -; V gene: TRBV28; CDR3 protein: CASSFGSRLNQPQHF; CDR3 DNA: TGTGCCAGCAGTTTCGGCAGCCGTTTGAATCAGCCCCAGCATTTT
J gene: TRBJ1-2; clone size: many; D gene: -; V gene: TRBV5-1; CDR3 protein: CASSPQTAYGYTF; CDR3 DNA: TGCGCCAGCAGCCCACAGACAGCCTATGGCTACACCTTC
J gene: TRBJ1-4; clone size: -; D gene: -; V gene: TRBV4-1; CDR3 protein: CASTQDPREKLFF; CDR3 DNA: TGCGCCAGCACCCAGGACCCGAGGGAAAAACTGTTTTTT
J gene: TRBJ2-3; clone size: many; D gene: -; V gene: TRBV5-1; CDR3 protein: CASSLDPTRADTQYF; CDR3 DNA: TGCGCCAGCAGCTTGGATCCGACTCGGGCAGATACGCAGTATTTT
J gene: TRBJ2-5; clone size: few; D gene: TRBD2; V gene: TRBV5-1; CDR3 protein: CASSLGRGYQETQYF; CDR3 DNA: TGCGCCAGCAGCTTGGGGCGGGGGTACCAAGAGACCCAGTACTTC
J gene: TRBJ2-7; clone size: many; D gene: -; V gene: TRBV7-8; CDR3 protein: CASSFRPEGEQYF; CDR3 DNA: TGTGCCAGCAGCTTTCGGCCCGAAGGGGAGCAGTACTTC
J gene: TRBJ2-6; clone size: -; D gene: -; V gene: TRBV5-1; CDR3 protein: CASSAIESGANVLTF; CDR3 DNA: TGCGCCAGCAGCGCTATCGAGTCTGGGGCCAACGTCCTGACTTTC
J gene: TRBJ1-1; clone size: few; D gene: -; V gene: TRBV14; CDR3 protein: CASSQDPLQGLNTEAFF; CDR3 DNA: TGTGCCAGCAGCCAAGATCCGTTACAGGGTTTGAACACTGAAGCTTTCTTT
J gene: TRBJ2-1; clone size: many; D gene: -; V gene: TRBV3-1; CDR3 protein: CASSQDRTGYEQFF; CDR3 DNA: TGTGCCAGCAGCCAAGATCGTACAGGTTATGAGCAGTTCTTC
J gene: TRBJ1-2; clone size: -; D gene: -; V gene: TRBV4-2; CDR3 protein: CASRHTWGEAGYTF; CDR3 DNA: TGTGCCAGCAGGCACACCTGGGGAGAGGCTGGCTACACCTTC
J gene: TRBJ2-1; clone size: few; D gene: TRBD2; V gene: TRBV7-2; CDR3 protein: CASTSPGTSGGAPLFF; CDR3 DNA: TGTGCCAGCACCTCCCCCGGGACTAGCGGGGGGGCCCCTCTGTTCTTC
J gene: TRBJ2-3; clone size: -; D gene: -; V gene: TRBV20-1; CDR3 protein: CGATTGPFGADTQYF; CDR3 DNA: TGCGGTGCTACCACGGGACCTTTTGGAGCAGATACGCAGTATTTT
J gene: TRBJ2-2; clone size: many; D gene: -; V gene: TRBV12-3/TRBV12-4; CDR3 protein: CASSLTGVTGELFF; CDR3 DNA: TGTGCCAGCAGTTTGACGGGAGTCACCGGGGAGCTGTTTTTT
J gene: TRBJ2-3; clone size: many; D gene: -; V gene: TRBV12-3/TRBV12-4; CDR3 protein: CASSLGTQYF; CDR3 DNA: TGTGCCAGCAGTTTGGGTACGCAGTATTTT
J gene: TRBJ2-1; clone size: many; D gene: TRBD2; V gene: TRBV7-6; CDR3 protein: CASSLGFQRGGNEQFF; CDR3 DNA: TGTGCCAGCAGCTTGGGCTTCCAGCGGGGGGGCAATGAGCAGTTCTTC
J gene: TRBJ2-7; clone size: many; D gene: TRBD1; V gene: TRBV5-5; CDR3 protein: CASSSRGPSYEQYF; CDR3 DNA: TGTGCCAGCAGCTCTAGGGGGCCCTCCTACGAGCAGTACTTC
J gene: TRBJ2-1; clone size: many; D gene: TRBD2; V gene: TRBV10-3; CDR3 protein: CAIRQGSRETYEQFF; CDR3 DNA: TGTGCCATCAGGCAGGGATCGCGGGAGACTTATGAGCAGTTCTTC
J gene: TRBJ2-1; clone size: many; D gene: -; V gene: TRBV29-1; CDR3 protein: CSVGRREGGEQFF; CDR3 DNA: TGCAGCGTTGGCCGTAGGGAAGGGGGTGAGCAGTTCTTC
J gene: TRBJ2-2; clone size: many; D gene: -; V gene: TRBV2; CDR3 protein: CASMRGEMLPGELFF; CDR3 DNA: TGTGCCAGCATGAGGGGGGAGATGTTGCCCGGGGAGCTGTTTTTT
J gene: TRBJ1-1; clone size: many; D gene: TRBD1; V gene: TRBV5-1; CDR3 protein: CASSSQGQGAREAFF; CDR3 DNA: TGCGCCAGCAGCTCCCAGGGACAGGGGGCCAGAGAAGCTTTCTTT
J gene: TRBJ2-2; clone size: -; D gene: -; V gene: TRBV12-3/TRBV12-4; CDR3 protein: CASSPNGGPNTGELFF; CDR3 DNA: TGTGCCAGCAGTCCAAACGGGGGACCGAACACCGGGGAGCTGTTTTTT